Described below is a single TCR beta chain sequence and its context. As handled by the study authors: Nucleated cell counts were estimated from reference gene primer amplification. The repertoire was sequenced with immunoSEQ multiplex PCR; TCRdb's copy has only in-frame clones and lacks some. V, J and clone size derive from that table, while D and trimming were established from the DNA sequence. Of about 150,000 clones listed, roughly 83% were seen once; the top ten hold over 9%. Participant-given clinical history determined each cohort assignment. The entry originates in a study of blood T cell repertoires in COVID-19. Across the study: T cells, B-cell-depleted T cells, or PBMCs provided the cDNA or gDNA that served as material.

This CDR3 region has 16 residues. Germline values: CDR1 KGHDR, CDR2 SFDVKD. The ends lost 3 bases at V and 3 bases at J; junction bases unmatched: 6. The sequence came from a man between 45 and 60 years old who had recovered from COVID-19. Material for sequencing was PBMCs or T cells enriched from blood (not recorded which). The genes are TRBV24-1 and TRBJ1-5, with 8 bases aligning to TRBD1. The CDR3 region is CATSDPRQGHNQPQHF. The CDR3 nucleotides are TGTGCCACCAGTGATCCGAGACAGGGGCACAATCAGCCCCAGCATTTT.